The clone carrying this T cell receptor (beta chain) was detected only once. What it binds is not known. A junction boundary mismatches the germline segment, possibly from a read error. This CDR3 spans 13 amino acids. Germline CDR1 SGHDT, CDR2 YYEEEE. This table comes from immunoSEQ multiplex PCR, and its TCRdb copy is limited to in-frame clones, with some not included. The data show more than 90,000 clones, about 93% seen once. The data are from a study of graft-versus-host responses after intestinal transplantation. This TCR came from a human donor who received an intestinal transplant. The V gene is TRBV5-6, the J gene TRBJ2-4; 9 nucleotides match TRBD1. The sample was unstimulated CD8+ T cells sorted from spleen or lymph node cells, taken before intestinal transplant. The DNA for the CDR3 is TGTGCCAGCAGCCTCCGGCCGGGACAGGGTTTAGACTTC. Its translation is CASSLRPGQGLDF.